The next 31 T cell receptor beta chains were all read from a single sample in a study of shared clonotypes between healthy human individuals (dated by TCRdb to about 2020). Preparation of the library involved the immunoSEQ multiplex PCR assay. TCRdb limited this immuneACCESS table to in-frame rearrangements with V and J called. A share of clones is missing; checked studies link under half to unresolved V genes, and the rest is unexplained. This sample gives about 1.4 million clones in total; approximately 97% of them show up just once. The top ten clones comprise roughly 1.2% of the sample. Sequenced: naive CD4+ T cells sorted from blood. Taken with the paper, the label for cell subset or site translates to: CD45RA+ positively selected. These receptors originate from a young man in good health.

CDR3 nucleotides: TGTGCCAGTAGTAAACAGGGCCCGAGGCACAATGAGCAGTTCTTC. It translates to CASSKQGPRHNEQFF. The chain joins TRBV19 to TRBJ2-1; a possible D gene is TRBD1 (6 bases). Trimming removed 4 bases from V and 5 bases from J, with 15 bases in between. Looked up from germline, CDR1 is LNHDA and CDR2 is SQIVND (reference sequence). CDR3 size: 15 residues.

The gene calls are TRBV6-6 and TRBJ2-2; weak D call: TRBD2 (6 bases). CDR3 size: 15 residues. Trimming took off 6 bases at V and 0 bases at J, with 11 bases between the two ends. Germline-derived CDR1 and CDR2 are MNHNY and SVGAGI (reference sequence). Here the CDR3 reads CASSKGLANTGELFF. The CDR3 region has the DNA TGTGCCAGCAGCAAGGGACTGGCGAACACCGGGGAGCTGTTTTTT.

The V call is TRBV5-6, the J call TRBJ2-3; D not resolved. This CDR3 is 15 amino acids long. Germline CDR1 SGHDT, CDR2 YYEEEE. Trimming took 1 base from V and 4 from J, leaving 13 bases between them. The CDR3 DNA sequence: TGTGCCAGCAGCTTGTCGTTCGGCAGGCCAGATACGCAGTATTTT. It specifies CASSLSFGRPDTQYF.

A remark on this clone: The sample contains more than one DNA sequence encoding this CDR3. This sequence joins TRBV28 and TRBJ2-1; 11 nucleotides line up with TRBD2. This CDR3 comprises 13 residues. The germline V gene encodes CDR1 MDHEN and CDR2 SYDVKM. With 8 bases clipped from V and 4 bases from J, the junction kept 1 base outside the gene matches. This CDR3 reads CASGTSGYNEQFF. CDR3 in DNA: TGTGCCAGCGGGACTAGCGGATACAATGAGCAGTTCTTC.

The chain has TRBV5-1 and TRBJ2-3; 10 bases are a match to TRBD2. The germline V gene encodes CDR1 SGHRS and CDR2 YFSETQ. The CDR3 is made up of 18 amino acids. With V trimmed by 3 bases and J by 0 bases, 10 bases remained unmatched. The CDR3 nucleotides are TGCGCCAGCAGCTATACTAGCGGGATTGGCGCTAGCACAGATACGCAGTATTTT. This translates into CASSYTSGIGASTDTQYF.

The chain combines TRBV27 with TRBJ2-3; D assignment may be TRBD1 or TRBD2 (5 bases each). This CDR3 is 14 amino acids long. Trimming pared 1 base from V and 4 bases from J, leaving 9 bases between. Germline values: CDR1 MNHEY, CDR2 SMNVEV (reference sequence). The CDR3 reads CASSLLGDADTQYF. For the CDR3, the DNA is TGTGCCAGCAGTTTATTGGGGGACGCAGATACGCAGTATTTT.

J is TRBJ1-4 and V is TRBV19; tentative D call: TRBD1 (5 bases). Looked up from germline, CDR1 is LNHDA and CDR2 is SQIVND (reference sequence). The CDR3 contains 14 residues. Trimming removed 10 bases at V and 2 bases at J, with 14 bases between. The CDR3: CATAARGTNEKLFF. CDR3 DNA sequence: TGTGCCACCGCGGCTCGGGGGACTAATGAAAAACTGTTTTTT.

This clone was observed a single time. The chain is built from TRBV2 and TRBJ1-5, with 7 nucleotides matching TRBD1. The trim removed 3 bases at V and 0 bases at J, leaving 11 bases unmatched. The CDR3 is 18 residues long. The germline V gene encodes CDR1 SNHLY and CDR2 FYNNEI. CDR3 region: CASSENYSGGNSNQPQHF. CDR3 DNA: TGTGCCAGCAGTGAGAATTATTCAGGGGGAAATAGCAATCAGCCCCAGCATTTT.

This rearrangement joins TRBV5-1 to TRBJ2-3; D is tentatively TRBD1 or TRBD2 (5 bases each). This CDR3 spans 16 amino acids. The germline V and J ends were trimmed by 3 bases and 2 bases, with 16 bases remaining between them. CDR1 and CDR2 from the germline V gene are SGHRS and YFSETQ. Here the CDR3 DNA reads TGCGCCAGCAGCTACCCGGGACCAGCAAACACAGATACGCAGTATTTT. Translated: CASSYPGPANTDTQYF. The whole variable domain, remainder taken from reference TRBV5-1 and TRBJ2-3, is KAGVTQTPRYLIKTRGQQVTLSCSPISGHRSVSWYQQTPGQGLQFLFEYFSETQRNKGNFPGRFSGRQFSNSRSEMNVSTLELGDSALYLCASSYPGPANTDTQYFGPGTRLTVL.

V usage is TRBV7-2 and J usage is TRBJ2-1, with D perhaps being TRBD1 or TRBD2 (5 bases each). V was cut by 2 bases and J by 7 bases, with 9 bases left in between. The V gene's germline CDR1 is SGHTA and CDR2 FQGNSA. The CDR3 totals 13 residues. The CDR3 nucleotides are TGTGCCAGCAGCTTACATGGGGGTAATGAGCAGTTCTTC. Translation gives CASSLHGGNEQFF.

CDR3 nucleotide sequence: TGTGCCAGCAGCTTGGGGGACAGGGGTTGGCGGGAGCAGTACTTC. This sequence encodes CASSLGDRGWREQYF. The V call is TRBV5-5, the J call TRBJ2-7; TRBD1 matches 10 bases. This CDR3 contains 15 residues. The V segment lost 0 bases and the J segment 7 bases; nucleotides outside the gene matches: 7. Germline V gene lookup returns CDR1 SGHKS and CDR2 YYEKEE (reference sequence).

This chain joins TRBV7-9 and TRBJ2-5, with D possibly being TRBD1 (6 bases). Germline V gives CDR1 SEHNR, CDR2 FQNEAQ (reference sequence). V lost 2 bases and J lost 5, with 12 bases in between. This CDR3 region has 14 residues. CDR3 coding DNA: TGTGCCAGCAGCTTAAACCAGGGGACGGAGACCCAGTACTTC. It is translated as CASSLNQGTETQYF.

This clone was observed once. The CDR3 protein is CASSRAGVADTQYF. Here the CDR3 DNA reads TGTGCCAGCAGCCGAGCGGGAGTGGCAGATACGCAGTATTTT. The rearrangement uses TRBV5-6 and TRBJ2-3; TRBD2 matches at 8 bases. CDR3 size: 14 residues. Germline V lookup: CDR1 SGHDT, CDR2 YYEEEE. V lost 4 bases, J lost 4 bases, and 5 bases stayed unmatched. The full variable domain, completed using reference TRBV5-6 and TRBJ2-3, is DAGVTQSPTHLIKTRGQQVTLRCSPKSGHDTVSWYQQALGQGPQFIFQYYEEEERQRGNFPDRFSGHQFPNYSSELNVNALLLGDSALYLCASSRAGVADTQYFGPGTRLTVL.

The gene calls are TRBV2 and TRBJ2-5; D might be TRBD1 (6 bases). The CDR3 is 13 residues long. Germline loops: CDR1 SNHLY, CDR2 FYNNEI. V lost 8 bases and J lost 3, with 13 bases in between. CDR3 sequence reads: CASARQAEETQYF. The DNA for the CDR3 is TGTGCCAGCGCCCGACAGGCTGAAGAGACCCAGTACTTC.

The chain couples TRBV7-6 to TRBJ2-1; D may correspond to TRBD1 or TRBD2 (5 bases each). CDR3 size: 14 residues. CDR1 is SGHVS and CDR2 is FNYEAQ in the germline V gene. V was cut by 5 bases and J by 1 base, with 9 bases left in between. The chain's CDR3 is CASSLGPSYNEQFF. CDR3 coding DNA: TGTGCCAGCAGCCTGGGACCGTCCTACAATGAGCAGTTCTTC.

The chain has TRBV19 and TRBJ2-3, with TRBD2 matching over 11 bases. The CDR3 is 15 amino acids. Germline V gives CDR1 LNHDA, CDR2 SQIVND (reference sequence). Losses at the gene ends were 4 bases for V and 6 bases for J; bases not matched to a gene: 6. CDR3 protein: CASSRTSGRLDTQYF. Here the CDR3 DNA reads TGTGCCAGTAGTAGGACTAGCGGGCGGCTGGATACGCAGTATTTT.

The gene calls are TRBV30 and TRBJ1-3, with 10 bases aligning to TRBD1. There are 17 residues in the CDR3. Looked up from germline, CDR1 is GTSNPN and CDR2 is SVGIG (reference sequence). After removal of 0 bases from V and 1 base from J, the junction contained 6 bases not matched to a gene. The DNA for the CDR3 is TGTGCCTGGAGTGTACTATGGGACAGGGGTTCTGGAAACACCATATATTTT. This sequence encodes CAWSVLWDRGSGNTIYF.

This clone was observed a single time. The V gene is TRBV21-1, the J gene TRBJ2-7; whether TRBD1, the table's D call, matches the DNA was not checked. TRBV21-1 is a known pseudogene. The CDR3 contains 17 residues. The CDR3, as DNA: TGTGCCAGCAGCAAAGTGGGCCGGACAGGGAATACGGACGAGCAGTACTTC. Translated: CASSKVGRTGNTDEQYF.

The J gene is TRBJ2-7, the V gene TRBV7-2; perhaps D is TRBD1 or TRBD2 (5 bases each). Germline CDR1 and CDR2: SGHTA and FQGNSA. The CDR3 is 15 amino acids. Trimming took 3 bases from V and 0 from J, leaving 12 bases between them. This chain's CDR3 is CASSFEGDSSYEQYF. DNA for the CDR3: TGTGCCAGCAGCTTTGAGGGTGACAGCTCCTACGAGCAGTACTTC.

The chain employs TRBV7-2 and TRBJ2-7, with 9 bases matching TRBD2. CDR3 length: 15 residues. The V gene's germline CDR1 is SGHTA and CDR2 FQGNSA. V dropped 0 bases and J dropped 3; count of bases not matched to a gene: 3. CDR3 sequence reads: CASSLASGSGYEQYF. CDR3 coding DNA: TGTGCCAGCAGCTTAGCTAGCGGGAGTGGCTACGAGCAGTACTTC.

The V gene is TRBV6-4, the J gene TRBJ2-1, with TRBD1 as a possible D gene (5 bases). The CDR3 loop spans 15 amino acids. Trimming pared 4 bases from V and 6 bases from J, leaving 16 bases between. From germline, CDR1 is MRHNA and CDR2 SNTAGT. CDR3 nucleotide sequence: TGTGCCAGCAGTGCGTCGTCAGGGCCCCGCAATGAGCAGTTCTTC. Its translation: CASSASSGPRNEQFF.

The DNA for the CDR3 is TGTGCCTGGAGTGCATTCCCCCAAGAGACCCAGTACTTC. It yields the protein CAWSAFPQETQYF. The V call is TRBV30, the J call TRBJ2-5; D uncertain. Per germline, CDR1 GTSNPN and CDR2 SVGIG (reference sequence). Deletions cut 1 base from V and 1 base from J, with 7 bases between. The CDR3 loop spans 13 amino acids.

The J gene is TRBJ2-5, the V gene TRBV18; no definite D call. V shed 6 bases and J shed 5 bases, with 19 bases lying between them. The CDR3 runs to 15 residues. Germline V lookup: CDR1 KGHSH, CDR2 LQKENI. CDR3 sequence reads: CASSLKQQPGETQYF. The CDR3, as DNA: TGTGCCAGCTCCCTCAAACAGCAACCCGGGGAGACCCAGTACTTC.

V gene TRBV6-4 combines with J gene TRBJ2-7; D assignment may be TRBD1 or TRBD2 (6 bases each). CDR1 and CDR2 from the germline V gene are MRHNA and SNTAGT. The CDR3 length is 19 residues. V lost 6 bases to trimming and J lost 0 bases, with 27 bases between them. This CDR3 is CASSYGGPVPGASSYEQYF. The CDR3 coding sequence is TGTGCCAGCAGCTACGGGGGCCCCGTTCCCGGCGCCAGCTCCTACGAGCAGTACTTC.

The CDR3 region has the DNA TGCGCCAGCAGCTTGGCGGGTTTGGGCAATCAGCCCCAGCATTTT. Translation gives CASSLAGLGNQPQHF. J is TRBJ1-5 and V is TRBV5-1, with no clear D. CDR3 size: 15 residues. V dropped 0 bases and J dropped 2 bases, with 9 bases sitting between them. Germline V gene sequence: CDR1 SGHRS, CDR2 YFSETQ.

The chain uses TRBV2 and TRBJ1-5; tentatively, D is TRBD1 (5 bases). CDR3 length equals 14 residues. Germline assignment: CDR1 SNHLY and CDR2 FYNNEI. V lost 3 bases, J lost 3 bases, and 9 bases lay in between. The CDR3 sequence is CASSETANNQPQHF. In DNA, the CDR3 is TGTGCCAGCAGTGAGACAGCTAACAATCAGCCCCAGCATTTT.

The chain recombines TRBV2 with TRBJ2-1; TRBD1 might be the D (5 bases). This CDR3 is 14 amino acids long. Germline values: CDR1 SNHLY, CDR2 FYNNEI. Trimming took 6 bases from V and 4 from J, leaving 13 bases between them. The CDR3 spells CASSRDPPYNEQFF. The CDR3 nucleotides are TGTGCCAGCAGCAGGGATCCTCCTTACAATGAGCAGTTCTTC.

CDR3 nucleotide sequence: TGTGCCAGCACCGAGACAGGAGACTATGGCTACACCTTC. Translation gives CASTETGDYGYTF. The V call is TRBV28, the J call TRBJ1-2; D might be TRBD1 (6 bases). The CDR3 runs to 13 residues. V lost 7 bases and J 3 bases, leaving 12 bases between the germline ends. Germline V lookup: CDR1 MDHEN, CDR2 SYDVKM.

On this clone: Different DNA sequences within this sample yield the same CDR3. This sequence joins TRBV5-1 and TRBJ2-5; D might be TRBD2 (5 bases). CDR3 length: 14 amino acids. CDR1 and CDR2 (germline): SGHRS, YFSETQ. The V end lost 2 bases, the J end lost 2 bases, and 10 bases lay between the germline ends. The CDR3 DNA follows: TGCGCCAGCAGCTTAAGTTCGGGGCAAGAGACCCAGTACTTC. It codes for CASSLSSGQETQYF.

The gene calls are TRBV5-1 and TRBJ2-4; possibly TRBD1 for D (6 bases). The V end lost 0 bases, the J end lost 2 bases, and 9 bases lay between the germline ends. CDR1 is SGHRS and CDR2 is YFSETQ in the germline V gene. The CDR3 is 15 residues long. The CDR3 sequence: CASSLAGQPKNIQYF. The CDR3 bases are TGCGCCAGCAGCTTGGCCGGACAGCCCAAAAACATTCAGTACTTC.

The rearrangement uses TRBV5-1 and TRBJ1-1; 7 nucleotides align to TRBD1. This CDR3 is 17 amino acids long. With V trimmed by 0 bases and J by 6 bases, 14 bases remained unmatched. In germline, CDR1 is SGHRS, CDR2 YFSETQ. The CDR3 bases are TGCGCCAGCAGCTTGGGCAGGTGGCAGGGGGTAAACGCTGAAGCTTTCTTT. It specifies CASSLGRWQGVNAEAFF.